This T cell receptor beta chain was obtained from a study of cytomegalovirus exposure and HLA in healthy donors. Study-level background: Around 200 million T cells yielded around 100 million unique TCR beta sequences, as an earlier analysis found. An early data release held 75 million to 100 million unique TCRs from HLA-typed donors. Findings and caveats of the study: Investigators reported over 150 TCR beta chains as tied to cytomegalovirus.

The study ran its PCR with 60 Vbeta and 13 Jbeta primers. This table comes from immunoSEQ multiplex PCR, and its TCRdb copy is limited to in-frame clones, with some not included. The repertoire includes 80,000 to 100,000 clones, 60% to 85% of them detected once, and roughly 7.3% sits in the top ten. A note on this clone: The antigen is not known.

The V end was cut by 1 base, the J end by 2 bases, with 9 bases between. CDR1 is LGHNA, CDR2 YSLEER, per germline. The CDR3 spans 15 residues. This TCR derives from a man between 45 and 60 years old in good health and CMV-seropositive. The specimen was PBMCs. V usage is TRBV4-3 and J usage is TRBJ2-1; D gene unclear. For the CDR3, the DNA is TGCGCCAGCAGCCAAGCTGCGGTAGCCTACAATGAGCAGTTCTTC. Translated, it gives CASSQAAVAYNEQFF.